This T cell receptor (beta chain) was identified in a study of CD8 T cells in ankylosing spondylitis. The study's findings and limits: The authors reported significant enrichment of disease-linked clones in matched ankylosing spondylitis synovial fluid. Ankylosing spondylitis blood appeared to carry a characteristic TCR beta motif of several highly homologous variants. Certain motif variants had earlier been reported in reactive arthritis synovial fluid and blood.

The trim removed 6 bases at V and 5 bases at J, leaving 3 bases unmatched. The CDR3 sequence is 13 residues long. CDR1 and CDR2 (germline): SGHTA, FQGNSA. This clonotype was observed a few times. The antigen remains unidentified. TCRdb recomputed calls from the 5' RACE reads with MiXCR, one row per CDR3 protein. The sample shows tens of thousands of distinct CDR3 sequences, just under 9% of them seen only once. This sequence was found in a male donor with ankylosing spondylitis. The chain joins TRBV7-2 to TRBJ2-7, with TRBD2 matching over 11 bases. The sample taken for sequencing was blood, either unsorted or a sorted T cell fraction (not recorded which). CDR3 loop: CASRVSGGDEQYF. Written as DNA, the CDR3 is TGTGCCAGCAGGGTTAGCGGGGGGGACGAGCAGTACTTC.